These 2 T cell receptor beta chains originate from one sample sequenced in a study of identical twins. TCRdb recomputed calls from the 5' RACE reads with MiXCR, one row per CDR3 protein. The sample has around 1.7 million distinct CDR3 sequences; less than 40% are singletons. Sequencing was done on a sample of cord blood. Receptor source: a newborn girl in good health.

The rearrangement uses TRBV19 and TRBJ2-1; TRBD2 is a possible D gene (6 bases). This CDR3 has 13 amino acids. V lost 4 bases and J lost 7, with 11 bases in between. Germline values: CDR1 LNHDA, CDR2 SQIVND (reference sequence). The CDR3 reads CASSTDSGNEQFF. Written as DNA, the CDR3 is TGTGCCAGTAGTACAGATAGCGGTAATGAGCAGTTCTTC.

This clonotype was seen just once. The V call is TRBV20-1, the J call TRBJ2-2, with D possibly being TRBD2 (5 bases). In germline, CDR1 is DFQATT, CDR2 SNEGSKA (reference sequence). CDR3 size: 14 residues. Trimming cost V 3 bases and J 6 bases, with 14 bases left between them. CDR3 protein: CSARPEDHPGELFF. The CDR3 nucleotides are TGCAGTGCTAGGCCGGAGGATCACCCCGGGGAGCTGTTTTTT.